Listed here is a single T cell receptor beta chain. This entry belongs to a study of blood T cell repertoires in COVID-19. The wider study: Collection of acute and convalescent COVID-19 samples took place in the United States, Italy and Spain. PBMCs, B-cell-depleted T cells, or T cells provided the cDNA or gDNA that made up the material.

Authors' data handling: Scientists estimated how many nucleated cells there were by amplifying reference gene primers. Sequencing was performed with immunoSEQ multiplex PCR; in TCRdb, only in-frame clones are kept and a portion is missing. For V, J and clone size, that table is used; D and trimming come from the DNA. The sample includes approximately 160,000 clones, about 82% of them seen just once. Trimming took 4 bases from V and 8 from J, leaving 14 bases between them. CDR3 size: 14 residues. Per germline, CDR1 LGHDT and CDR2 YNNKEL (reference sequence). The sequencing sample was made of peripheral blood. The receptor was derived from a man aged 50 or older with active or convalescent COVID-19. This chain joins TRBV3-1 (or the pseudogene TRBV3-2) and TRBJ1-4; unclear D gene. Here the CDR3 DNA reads TGTGCCAGCAGCCCCACGGCTGCGCGGGAAAAACTGTTTTTT. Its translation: CASSPTAAREKLFF.